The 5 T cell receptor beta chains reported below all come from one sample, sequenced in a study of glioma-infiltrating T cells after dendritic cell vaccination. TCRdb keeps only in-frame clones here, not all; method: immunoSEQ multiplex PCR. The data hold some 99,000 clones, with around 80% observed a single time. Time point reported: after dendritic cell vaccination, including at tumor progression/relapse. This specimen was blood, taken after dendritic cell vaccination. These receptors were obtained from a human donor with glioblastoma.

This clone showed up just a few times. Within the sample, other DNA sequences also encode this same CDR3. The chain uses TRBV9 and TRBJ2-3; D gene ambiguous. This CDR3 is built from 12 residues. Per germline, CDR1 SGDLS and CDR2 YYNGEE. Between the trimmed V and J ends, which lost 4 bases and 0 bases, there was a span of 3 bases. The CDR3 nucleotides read TGTGCCAGCAGCTTAAGCACAGATACGCAGTATTTT. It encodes CASSLSTDTQYF.

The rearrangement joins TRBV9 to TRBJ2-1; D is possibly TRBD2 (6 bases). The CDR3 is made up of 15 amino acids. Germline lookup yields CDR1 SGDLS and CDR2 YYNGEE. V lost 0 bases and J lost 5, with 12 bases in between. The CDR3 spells CASSVGGGVDNEQFF. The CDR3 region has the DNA TGTGCCAGCAGCGTAGGCGGAGGGGTTGACAATGAGCAGTTCTTC.

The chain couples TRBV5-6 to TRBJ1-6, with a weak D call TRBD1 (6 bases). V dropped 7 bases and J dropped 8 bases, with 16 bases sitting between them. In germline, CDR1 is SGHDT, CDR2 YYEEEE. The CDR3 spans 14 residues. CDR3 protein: CASWLGHRDSPLHF. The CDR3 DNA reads TGTGCCAGCTGGTTGGGACACAGGGATTCACCCCTCCACTTT.

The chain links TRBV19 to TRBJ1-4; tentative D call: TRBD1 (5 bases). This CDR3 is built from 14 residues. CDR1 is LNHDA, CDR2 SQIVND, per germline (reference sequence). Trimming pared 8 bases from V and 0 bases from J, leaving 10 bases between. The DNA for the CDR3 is TGTGCCAGTTCCTGGGGCCCAACTAATGAAAAACTGTTTTTT. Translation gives CASSWGPTNEKLFF.

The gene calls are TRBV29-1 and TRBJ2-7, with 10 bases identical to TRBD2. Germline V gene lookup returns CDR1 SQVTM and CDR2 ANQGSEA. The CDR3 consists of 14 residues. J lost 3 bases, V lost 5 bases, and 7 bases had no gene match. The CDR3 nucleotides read TGCAGCGTTAGACTAGCGGGCCTGCGCTACGAGCAGTACTTC. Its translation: CSVRLAGLRYEQYF.